The rows below give T cell receptor beta chains drawn from one sample of a study of cytotoxic CD8 clonotypes in ibrutinib-treated CLL. Here immunoSEQ multiplex PCR was the method, and the copy in TCRdb shows in-frame clones only, minus some. Of 13,000 to 15,000 clones listed, around 60% are singletons. The sample was PBMCs, taken before ibrutinib treatment. These receptors were collected from a human donor with chronic lymphocytic leukemia. The CDR3 runs from the conserved cysteine through the conserved F or W. D genes are given only for firm matches. Part of the rows lack a size; the others show once, few, many or a class for expanded clones.

clone_size: NA
j_call: TRBJ2-5
v_call: TRBV2
d_call: NA
cdr3_nt: TGTGCCAGCAACTCGGGGAGGCACCTCGGGGAGACCCAGTACTTC
cdr3_aa: CASNSGRHLGETQYF

clone_size: NA
j_call: TRBJ1-1
v_call: TRBV11-2
d_call: TRBD1
cdr3_nt: TGTGCCAGCAGCTTAGATGACAGGGCCTTCACTGAAGCTTTCTTT
cdr3_aa: CASSLDDRAFTEAFF

clone_size: NA
j_call: TRBJ2-1
v_call: TRBV2
d_call: TRBD1
cdr3_nt: TGTGCCAGCAGTGAAGCGCGGACAGGGCCCTACAATGAGCAGTTCTTC
cdr3_aa: CASSEARTGPYNEQFF

clone_size: few
j_call: TRBJ1-2
v_call: TRBV5-4
d_call: TRBD1
cdr3_nt: TGTGCCAGCAGCTTTGGGACAGGGGGCTATGGCTACACCTTC
cdr3_aa: CASSFGTGGYGYTF

clone_size: NA
j_call: TRBJ1-1
v_call: TRBV9
d_call: NA
cdr3_nt: TGTGCCAGCACCGGAAGTGGAACTGAAGCTTTCTTT
cdr3_aa: CASTGSGTEAFF

clone_size: NA
j_call: TRBJ1-2
v_call: TRBV5-5
d_call: TRBD1
cdr3_nt: TGTGCCAGCAGCTTGCTCCCAGGGGGTGAATATGGCTACACCTTC
cdr3_aa: CASSLLPGGEYGYTF

clone_size: NA
j_call: TRBJ2-1
v_call: TRBV7-9
d_call: NA
cdr3_nt: TGTGCCAGCAGCTTTGGCCAGGGGTTAAAGAATGAGCAGTTCTTC
cdr3_aa: CASSFGQGLKNEQFF

clone_size: NA
j_call: TRBJ2-3
v_call: TRBV4-2
d_call: NA
cdr3_nt: TGTGCCAGCAGCCAAGAATACGGATCAGATACGCAGTATTTT
cdr3_aa: CASSQEYGSDTQYF

clone_size: NA
j_call: TRBJ2-2
v_call: TRBV5-6
d_call: TRBD1
cdr3_nt: TGTGCCAGCAGCTGGGACAGGGAACGATCCGGGGAGCTGTTTTTT
cdr3_aa: CASSWDRERSGELFF

clone_size: NA
j_call: TRBJ1-1
v_call: TRBV5-4
d_call: TRBD1
cdr3_nt: TGTGCCAGCAGCTTGAAGGGGGCCCCTACTGAAGCTTTCTTT
cdr3_aa: CASSLKGAPTEAFF

clone_size: once
j_call: TRBJ2-7
v_call: TRBV10-3
d_call: TRBD1
cdr3_nt: TGTGCCATCAGTTCTCCGGGACAGGGGACCTACGAGCAGTACTTC
cdr3_aa: CAISSPGQGTYEQYF

clone_size: NA
j_call: TRBJ2-5
v_call: TRBV4-2
d_call: TRBD2
cdr3_nt: TGTGCCAGCAGCCAAGATCTAGCGGGGCCATTGAGCCAACAAGAGACCCAGTACTTC
cdr3_aa: CASSQDLAGPLSQQETQYF

clone_size: NA
j_call: TRBJ2-1
v_call: TRBV18
d_call: TRBD2
cdr3_nt: TGTGCCAGCTCACCACGGGAGCGGGGTGGCAATGAGCAGTTCTTC
cdr3_aa: CASSPRERGGNEQFF

clone_size: NA
j_call: TRBJ1-5
v_call: TRBV10-1
d_call: NA
cdr3_nt: TGCGCCAGCAGGGCGGACAGCAATCAGCCCCAGCATTTT
cdr3_aa: CASRADSNQPQHF

clone_size: few
j_call: TRBJ1-1
v_call: TRBV29-1
d_call: NA
cdr3_nt: TGCAGCGTTTTGGGACAGAACACTGAAGCTTTCTTT
cdr3_aa: CSVLGQNTEAFF

clone_size: NA
j_call: TRBJ1-5
v_call: TRBV19
d_call: TRBD1
cdr3_nt: TGTGCCAGTAACCGGGACAGGTTTAGCAATCAGCCCCAGCATTTT
cdr3_aa: CASNRDRFSNQPQHF

clone_size: NA
j_call: TRBJ2-5
v_call: TRBV10-1
d_call: NA
cdr3_nt: TGCGCCAGCAGTCGACAGGTTCAAGAGACCCAGTACTTC
cdr3_aa: CASSRQVQETQYF

clone_size: NA
j_call: TRBJ1-1
v_call: TRBV27
d_call: NA
cdr3_nt: TGTGCCAGCAGTTTATCCTCCACACTGGGAGCTTTCTTT
cdr3_aa: CASSLSSTLGAFF

clone_size: NA
j_call: TRBJ2-1
v_call: TRBV29-1
d_call: NA
cdr3_nt: TGCAGCGTTACCCCGCGGGGCTACAATGAGCAGTTCTTC
cdr3_aa: CSVTPRGYNEQFF

clone_size: NA
j_call: TRBJ1-5
v_call: TRBV7-9
d_call: NA
cdr3_nt: TGTGCCAGCAGCTTAGAAGGTCAGCCCCAGCATTTT
cdr3_aa: CASSLEGQPQHF

clone_size: NA
j_call: TRBJ2-7
v_call: TRBV19
d_call: NA
cdr3_nt: TGTGCCAGTAGTATCGGACCGTCCGAGCAGTACTTC
cdr3_aa: CASSIGPSEQYF

clone_size: NA
j_call: TRBJ1-6
v_call: TRBV15
d_call: TRBD1
cdr3_nt: TGTGCCACCACCTGGGACAGGACCAATTCACCCCTCCACTTT
cdr3_aa: CATTWDRTNSPLHF

clone_size: NA
j_call: TRBJ2-7
v_call: TRBV15
d_call: TRBD1
cdr3_nt: TGTGCCACCAGCAGAGGGTGGGGACAGGACTACGAGCAGTACTTC
cdr3_aa: CATSRGWGQDYEQYF

clone_size: once
j_call: TRBJ2-1
v_call: TRBV9
d_call: NA
cdr3_nt: TGTGCCAGCAGCGTAGGAGGGGGGGAAGGAGTGGAGCAGTTCTTC
cdr3_aa: CASSVGGGEGVEQFF

clone_size: few
j_call: TRBJ1-2
v_call: TRBV14
d_call: NA
cdr3_nt: TGTGCCAGCAGCCAAAACCACATATATGGCTACACCTTC
cdr3_aa: CASSQNHIYGYTF

clone_size: NA
j_call: TRBJ2-1
v_call: TRBV2
d_call: NA
cdr3_nt: TGTGCCAGCAGTGAAATAGGGGAGCAGTTCTTC
cdr3_aa: CASSEIGEQFF

clone_size: NA
j_call: TRBJ2-7
v_call: TRBV7-9
d_call: NA
cdr3_nt: TGTGCCAGCAGCGAAACAGACAGTATAAACTACGAGCAGTACTTC
cdr3_aa: CASSETDSINYEQYF

clone_size: NA
j_call: TRBJ1-6
v_call: TRBV6-5
d_call: TRBD1
cdr3_nt: TGTGCCAGCAGGTTCAGGGGGGGCCATAATTCACCCCTCCACTTT
cdr3_aa: CASRFRGGHNSPLHF

clone_size: NA
j_call: TRBJ2-5
v_call: TRBV21-1
d_call: NA
cdr3_nt: NA
cdr3_aa: CASSIPRDRVSGPGETQYF

clone_size: NA
j_call: TRBJ1-1
v_call: TRBV18
d_call: NA
cdr3_nt: TGTGCCAGCTCACCACAGGGTGCGGTTGAAGCTTTCTTT
cdr3_aa: CASSPQGAVEAFF

clone_size: NA
j_call: TRBJ2-2
v_call: TRBV19
d_call: NA
cdr3_nt: TGTGCCAGTAGTATGTTTTGGGACACCGGGGAGCTGTTTTTT
cdr3_aa: CASSMFWDTGELFF

clone_size: few
j_call: TRBJ2-2
v_call: TRBV9
d_call: NA
cdr3_nt: TGTGCCAGCCAAGGGGGGGTGGCCGGGGAGCTGTTTTTT
cdr3_aa: CASQGGVAGELFF

clone_size: NA
j_call: TRBJ2-5
v_call: TRBV5-1
d_call: NA
cdr3_nt: TGCGCCAGCAGCTTGGTCGGTCAGCGAGATAAAACCCAGTACTTC
cdr3_aa: CASSLVGQRDKTQYF

clone_size: NA
j_call: TRBJ2-1
v_call: TRBV10-3
d_call: NA
cdr3_nt: TGTGCCAGCAAAGGGGGGGCGACCGAGCAGTTCTTC
cdr3_aa: CASKGGATEQFF

clone_size: many
j_call: TRBJ2-1
v_call: TRBV7-8
d_call: NA
cdr3_nt: TGTGCCAGCAGCCCATGGCAGCGGAAAGGAAATGAGCAGTTCTTC
cdr3_aa: CASSPWQRKGNEQFF

clone_size: NA
j_call: TRBJ1-3
v_call: TRBV4-1
d_call: NA
cdr3_nt: TGCGCCAGCAGCCAAGATCCTTACCGCTCTGGAAACACCATATATTTT
cdr3_aa: CASSQDPYRSGNTIYF

clone_size: NA
j_call: TRBJ2-7
v_call: TRBV7-6
d_call: TRBD1
cdr3_nt: TGTGCCAGCAGCTTATATGGACAGGGGAGCGACGAGCAGTACTTC
cdr3_aa: CASSLYGQGSDEQYF

clone_size: NA
j_call: TRBJ1-1
v_call: TRBV9
d_call: NA
cdr3_nt: TGTGCCAGCAGCGTAGAGGCCCAGGTAATATTCACTGAAGCTTTCTTT
cdr3_aa: CASSVEAQVIFTEAFF

clone_size: NA
j_call: TRBJ1-1
v_call: TRBV29-1
d_call: TRBD1
cdr3_nt: TGCAGCGGGCAGGGACAGGGTGGTACTGAAGCTTTCTTT
cdr3_aa: CSGQGQGGTEAFF

clone_size: NA
j_call: TRBJ1-6
v_call: TRBV5-6
d_call: TRBD1
cdr3_nt: TGTGCCAGCAGCTACTGGACAGGATTTTCACCCCTCCACTTT
cdr3_aa: CASSYWTGFSPLHF